Below, 30 T cell receptor beta chains from the same sample are listed, as sequenced in a study of cytomegalovirus exposure and HLA in healthy donors. A multiplex PCR was run with 60 Vbeta primers and 13 Jbeta primers. Clones were read by immunoSEQ multiplex PCR, and TCRdb kept only the in-frame ones, dropping some. The table includes 200,000 or so clones, roughly 84% detected once. Sequenced: PBMCs. The receptors originated from a boy aged 5-17 years in good health and CMV-seronegative.

This clone was recorded only once. The V call is TRBV7-3, the J call TRBJ2-2; 10 positions match TRBD2. The germline gives CDR1 SGHTA, CDR2 FQGTGA. Unmatched junction bases numbered 3, after V lost 3 bases and J lost 5 bases. CDR3 size: 15 residues. Here the CDR3 reads CASSFALAGTGELFF. The CDR3 DNA is TGTGCCAGCAGCTTTGCACTAGCGGGAACCGGGGAGCTGTTTTTT.

The chain couples TRBV2 to TRBJ1-2; 9 bases match TRBD1. This CDR3 is built from 12 residues. After removal of 7 bases from V and 6 bases from J, the junction contained 3 bases not matched to a gene. CDR1 is SNHLY, CDR2 FYNNEI, per germline. CDR3 nucleotides: TGTGCCAGCACGAGACAGGGGGATGGCTACACCTTC. This translates into CASTRQGDGYTF.

The chain uses TRBV4-1 and TRBJ2-7, with D possibly TRBD1 on 5 matching bases. CDR3 length equals 14 residues. Germline CDR1 is MGHRA and CDR2 is YSYEKL. Deletions cut 5 bases from V and 7 bases from J, with 18 bases between. The CDR3 loop is CASSDRALLGEQYF. CDR3 bases: TGCGCCAGCAGCGACAGAGCCCTACTGGGGGAGCAGTACTTC.

J is TRBJ2-7 and V is TRBV18, with D maybe TRBD2 (6 bases). Germline V gene sequence: CDR1 KGHSH, CDR2 LQKENI. The V end lost 3 bases, the J end lost 2 bases, and 14 bases lay between the germline ends. The CDR3 is made up of 15 amino acids. CDR3 amino acids: CASSPWVGGTYEQYF. The CDR3 region has the DNA TGTGCCAGCTCACCCTGGGTGGGGGGAACCTACGAGCAGTACTTC. Combining the CDR3 with reference TRBV18 and TRBJ2-7 gives the whole variable domain NAGVMQNPRHLVRRRGQEARLRCSPMKGHSHVYWYRQLPEEGLKFMVYLQKENIIDESGMPKERFSAEFPKEGPSILRIQQVVRGDSAAYFCASSPWVGGTYEQYFGPGTRLTVT.

V is TRBV30 and J is TRBJ1-5; D uncertain. The CDR3 has 15 amino acids. Germline V gene lookup returns CDR1 GTSNPN and CDR2 SVGIG (reference sequence). V lost 3 bases, J lost 5 bases, and 17 bases lay in between. The CDR3 DNA reads TGTGCCTGGAGCAAGCCGGGTCAACGAGATCAGCCCCAGCATTTT. Translated, it gives CAWSKPGQRDQPQHF.

With regard to this clone: This same CDR3 is encoded by further DNA sequences in the sample. The chain carries TRBV30 and TRBJ1-5; no definite D call. This CDR3 comprises 13 residues. The V gene's germline CDR1 is GTSNPN and CDR2 SVGIG (reference sequence). Trimming stripped 1 base from V and 1 base from J, with 5 bases between. The CDR3 DNA sequence: TGTGCCTGGAGTGGTGGCAGCAATCAGCCCCAGCATTTT. Its protein is CAWSGGSNQPQHF. Using reference TRBV30 and TRBJ1-5 for the parts outside the CDR3, the full variable domain is SQTIHQWPATLVQPVGSPLSLECTVEGTSNPNLYWYRQAAGRGLQLLFYSVGIGQISSEVPQNLSASRPQDRQFILSSKKLLLSDSGFYLCAWSGGSNQPQHFGDGTRLSIL.

The gene calls are TRBV19 and TRBJ2-5; 13 bases match TRBD2. CDR1 is LNHDA, CDR2 SQIVND, per germline (reference sequence). The CDR3 sequence is 15 residues long. Trimming removed 9 bases from V and 5 bases from J; junction bases left unmatched: 9. The CDR3 loop is CASRTSGGPRETQYF. The CDR3 DNA sequence: TGTGCCAGCCGGACTAGCGGGGGCCCGCGGGAGACCCAGTACTTC. Looking up the rest from reference TRBV19 and TRBJ2-5 gives the full variable domain: DGGITQSPKYLFRKEGQNVTLSCEQNLNHDAMYWYRQDPGQGLRLIYYSQIVNDFQKGDIAEGYSVSREKKESFPLTVTSAQKNPTAFYLCASRTSGGPRETQYFGPGTRLLVL.

V and J are TRBV6-6 and TRBJ2-5; TRBD1 agrees at 7 bases. Trimming at V came to 5 bases and at J to 3 bases, leaving 6 bases not matched to a gene. This CDR3 has 14 residues. The germline V gene encodes CDR1 MNHNY and CDR2 SVGAGI (reference sequence). CDR3 sequence reads: CASSRPGTEETQYF. The CDR3 DNA follows: TGTGCCAGCAGTAGACCCGGGACAGAAGAGACCCAGTACTTC.

The chain carries TRBV19 and TRBJ2-2; 10 bases are shared with TRBD1. CDR1 is LNHDA and CDR2 is SQIVND in the germline V gene (reference sequence). This CDR3 has 15 residues. The V and J ends lost 6 bases and 6 bases, in that order; junction bases with no gene match: 7. For the CDR3, the DNA is TGTGCCAGTAGCCCGGGACAGGGGTTCCCCGGGGAGCTGTTTTTT. Protein product: CASSPGQGFPGELFF.

The gene calls are TRBV30 and TRBJ1-6; TRBD1 matches 7 bases. Unmatched junction bases numbered 1, after V lost 7 bases and J lost 10 bases. The CDR3 sequence is 10 residues long. CDR1 is GTSNPN and CDR2 is SVGIG in the germline V gene (reference sequence). The chain's CDR3 is CASGGSPLHF. In DNA, the CDR3 is TGTGCCTCAGGGGGATCACCCCTCCACTTT.

The CDR3: CASSPKTENYGYTF. DNA for the CDR3: TGTGCCAGCAGCCCGAAGACTGAGAACTATGGCTACACCTTC. The chain carries TRBV9 and TRBJ1-2; D not certain. CDR1 and CDR2 from the germline V gene are SGDLS and YYNGEE. V lost 4 bases and J 2 bases, leaving 12 bases between the germline ends. This CDR3 has 14 amino acids.

The V and J genes are TRBV11-3 and TRBJ2-5, with D perhaps matching TRBD2 (6 bases). Germline lookup yields CDR1 SGHNT and CDR2 YENEEA. With 5 bases removed from V and 5 bases from J, the gap between germline ends came to 12 bases. This CDR3 is built from 13 residues. CDR3 residues: CASSRQSGETQYF. CDR3 DNA sequence: TGTGCCAGCAGCAGACAGAGCGGGGAGACCCAGTACTTC.

This clone was seen only a few times. The chain combines TRBV27 with TRBJ2-7; 14 nucleotides align to TRBD2. Germline V gives CDR1 MNHEY, CDR2 SMNVEV (reference sequence). This CDR3 has 12 residues. Trimming removed 9 bases from V and 6 bases from J; junction bases left unmatched: 1. CDR3 in DNA: TGTGCCAGTGGGACTAGCGGGGGCGAGCAGTACTTC. It codes for CASGTSGGEQYF.

This chain connects TRBV27 to TRBJ2-5; D may be TRBD2 (6 bases). The germline gives CDR1 MNHEY, CDR2 SMNVEV (reference sequence). The CDR3 is 16 amino acids. Trimming removed 8 bases at V and 4 bases at J, with 23 bases between. This CDR3 is CASRRSRRSEGETQYF. CDR3 sequence (DNA): TGTGCCAGCCGTAGGTCCCGACGGTCGGAGGGAGAGACCCAGTACTTC.

V is TRBV7-3 and J is TRBJ2-2; 10 nucleotides line up with TRBD2. CDR1 SGHTA and CDR2 FQGTGA come from the germline V gene. The CDR3 runs to 15 residues. The ends lost 5 bases at V and 4 bases at J; junction bases unmatched: 4. CDR3 region: CASSQLAGGTGELFF. CDR3 coding DNA: TGTGCCAGCAGCCAATTAGCGGGAGGCACCGGGGAGCTGTTTTTT.

DNA of the CDR3: TGTGCCAGCAGCGTGGGGCCGGGCAATCAGCCCCAGCATTTT. Translated, it gives CASSVGPGNQPQHF. J is TRBJ1-5 and V is TRBV28; perhaps TRBD1 as D (5 bases). Deletions cut 6 bases from V and 2 bases from J, with 11 bases between. This CDR3 is 14 amino acids long. Germline loops: CDR1 MDHEN, CDR2 SYDVKM. The full variable domain, its missing parts supplied by reference TRBV28 and TRBJ1-5, is DVKVTQSSRYLVKRTGEKVFLECVQDMDHENMFWYRQDPGLGLRLIYFSYDVKMKEKGDIPEGYSVSREKKERFSLILESASTNQTSMYLCASSVGPGNQPQHFGDGTRLSIL.

This chain joins TRBV7-9 and TRBJ1-1; perhaps TRBD1 as D (6 bases). CDR3 length: 12 amino acids. Germline CDR1 reads SEHNR; CDR2 reads FQNEAQ (reference sequence). Trimming pared 10 bases from V and 0 bases from J, leaving 9 bases between. CDR3 nucleotide sequence: TGTGCCATGGGACACCTGAACACTGAAGCTTTCTTT. Protein product: CAMGHLNTEAFF.

The CDR3 loop reads CASSLRQGGETQYF. Here the CDR3 DNA reads TGTGCCAGCAGTCTCCGACAGGGGGGAGAGACCCAGTACTTC. This chain uses TRBV2 with TRBJ2-5, with 9 bases lining up with TRBD1. Germline loops: CDR1 SNHLY, CDR2 FYNNEI. The CDR3 has 14 amino acids. V was clipped by 5 bases and J by 4 bases; unmatched bases: 5.

This clone was observed a single time. CDR3 nucleotide sequence: TGCAGCGTTGAAGTGGGGCCTGAGCAGTTCTTC. This encodes CSVEVGPEQFF. This chain joins TRBV29-1 and TRBJ2-1; possibly TRBD1 for D (5 bases). In germline, CDR1 is SQVTM, CDR2 ANQGSEA. Trimming shortened V by 1 base and J by 9 bases, and 7 bases separated the two germline ends. CDR3 size: 11 residues.

V usage is TRBV7-3 and J usage is TRBJ2-3; a possible D gene is TRBD1 (6 bases). The CDR3 runs 19 residues. Trimming removed 0 bases from V and 3 bases from J, with 22 bases in between. Germline CDR1 is SGHTA and CDR2 is FQGTGA. DNA for the CDR3: TGTGCCAGCAGCTTAACGCCTACCCTCAGGGGAGCGAGTACAGATACGCAGTATTTT. It specifies CASSLTPTLRGASTDTQYF.

CDR3 sequence (DNA): TGTGCCAGCAGTGGACAGCTTGGGGAGACCCAGTACTTC. As protein: CASSGQLGETQYF. V gene TRBV2 combines with J gene TRBJ2-5; the D gene is possibly TRBD1 (5 bases). Germline CDR1 reads SNHLY; CDR2 reads FYNNEI. The length of the CDR3 is 13 residues. V lost 4 bases and J lost 5, with 11 bases in between.

The V call is TRBV7-2, the J call TRBJ2-7; 7 bases map to TRBD1. The V gene end was trimmed by 1 base and the J gene end by 2 bases; junction bases not matched to a gene: 5. Germline lookup yields CDR1 SGHTA and CDR2 FQGNSA. This CDR3 has 15 amino acids. For the CDR3, the DNA is TGTGCCAGCAGCTTAGTCAGCACAGGGGCCTACGAGCAGTACTTC. It encodes CASSLVSTGAYEQYF.

CDR3 nucleotide sequence: TGTGCCTTCACTCCGGGACATCGAAAATTTAATTCACCCCTCCACTTT. It translates to CAFTPGHRKFNSPLHF. The J gene is TRBJ1-6, the V gene TRBV30; TRBD1 might be the D (6 bases). The V gene lost 7 bases and the J gene lost 6 bases, with 22 bases spanning the gap. The CDR3 is 16 residues long. Looked up from germline, CDR1 is GTSNPN and CDR2 is SVGIG (reference sequence).

The chain combines TRBV6-5 with TRBJ1-1; a possible D gene is TRBD1 (5 bases). V dropped 4 bases and J dropped 8 bases, with 17 bases sitting between them. Germline lookup yields CDR1 MNHEY and CDR2 SVGAGI. The CDR3 has 14 residues. CDR3 region: CASSSPGGEKEAFF. Here the CDR3 DNA reads TGTGCCAGCAGTTCCCCGGGGGGGGAGAAAGAAGCTTTCTTT.

The chain couples TRBV9 to TRBJ1-2, with D uncertain. The V and J ends lost 10 bases and 6 bases respectively, with 7 bases between them. CDR3 length: 9 residues. Looked up from germline, CDR1 is SGDLS and CDR2 is YYNGEE. CDR3 loop: CAGSDGYTF. Here the CDR3 DNA reads TGTGCCGGGAGTGATGGCTACACCTTC.

The chain employs TRBV7-9 and TRBJ2-7, with D perhaps matching TRBD1 (5 bases). The CDR3 has 15 amino acids. Per the germline V gene, CDR1 is SEHNR and CDR2 is FQNEAQ (reference sequence). V was cut by 5 bases and J by 4 bases, with 18 bases left in between. The CDR3 DNA is TGTGCCAGCAGCAAGCTAACAGGTAATTGGTACGAGCAGTACTTC. It specifies CASSKLTGNWYEQYF. The entire variable domain, with the rest obtained from reference TRBV7-9 and TRBJ2-7, is as follows: DTGVSQNPRHKITKRGQNVTFRCDPISEHNRLYWYRQTLGQGPEFLTYFQNEAQLEKSRLLSDRFSAERPKGSFSTLEIQRTEQGDSAMYLCASSKLTGNWYEQYFGPGTRLTVT.

The chain employs TRBV6-5 and TRBJ1-6; TRBD1 might be the D (5 bases). V lost 5 bases to trimming and J lost 10 bases, with 12 bases between them. The CDR3 has 13 amino acids. CDR1 and CDR2 (germline): MNHEY, SVGAGI. CDR3 residues: CASSGAGDSPLHF. In DNA form, the CDR3 reads TGTGCCAGCAGTGGCGCGGGGGACTCACCCCTCCACTTT.

This sequence joins TRBV6-1 and TRBJ1-2; no reliable D call. CDR3 length equals 14 residues. V was cut by 2 bases and J by 4 bases, with 11 bases left in between. Germline assignment: CDR1 MNHNS and CDR2 SASEGT. The CDR3: CASSEFLLTYGYTF. CDR3 nucleotide sequence: TGTGCCAGCAGTGAATTCCTGCTAACCTATGGCTACACCTTC.

V is TRBV28 and J is TRBJ2-2; TRBD2 aligns across 9 bases. The CDR3 spans 15 residues. Unmatched junction bases numbered 4, after V lost 2 bases and J lost 6 bases. The germline V gene has CDR1 MDHEN and CDR2 SYDVKM. This CDR3 reads CASSLLAGRAGELFF. DNA for the CDR3: TGTGCCAGCAGTTTACTAGCGGGAAGGGCCGGGGAGCTGTTTTTT.

The rearrangement links TRBV27 to TRBJ1-4; 7 bases are a match to TRBD1. After removal of 5 bases from V and 3 bases from J, the junction contained 9 bases not matched to a gene. This CDR3 is built from 16 residues. Germline V CDR1 and CDR2: MNHEY, SMNVEV (reference sequence). In DNA form, the CDR3 reads TGTGCCAGCAGTCCACCTCGACAGGGAGCTAATGAAAAACTGTTTTTT. It specifies CASSPPRQGANEKLFF.